Listed here are 23 T cell receptor beta chains from one sample, sequenced in a study of long-term antiretroviral therapy in people with HIV. Investigators performed immunoSEQ version v3.0 at survey level. Only in-frame clones appear in the TCRdb table, and some are missing; sequencing was by immunoSEQ multiplex PCR. The profile covers some 25,000 clones, with roughly 85% appearing a single time and 15% taken by the ten largest. The sequencing here drew on unsorted PBMCs, taken 1.2 years after starting antiretroviral therapy. The receptors stem from a man aged 45-65 years with HIV.

This chain links TRBV7-2 with TRBJ2-5; 11 bases agree with TRBD2. Germline values: CDR1 SGHTA, CDR2 FQGNSA. Losses at the gene ends were 3 bases for V and 7 bases for J; bases not matched to a gene: 10. The CDR3 totals 16 residues. Written as DNA, the CDR3 is TGTGCCAGCAGCTTCACTAGCGGGGGAACCGGCGGGACCCAGTACTTC. This translates into CASSFTSGGTGGTQYF. Full variable domain (rest looked up from reference TRBV7-2 and TRBJ2-5): GAGVSQSPSNKVTEKGKDVELRCDPISGHTALYWYRQSLGQGLEFLIYFQGNSAPDKSGLPSDRFSAERTGGSVSTLTIQRTQQEDSAVYLCASSFTSGGTGGTQYFGPGTRLLVL.

This chain joins TRBV27 and TRBJ1-6; D might be TRBD1 (5 bases). The CDR3 has 16 residues. Germline V gene lookup returns CDR1 MNHEY and CDR2 SMNVEV (reference sequence). Between the trimmed V and J ends, which lost 3 bases and 0 bases, there was a span of 9 bases. CDR3 DNA sequence: TGTGCCAGCAGTTTTTGGGGGGGCTCCTATAATTCACCCCTCCACTTT. Translated: CASSFWGGSYNSPLHF.

This clone was counted only a few times. As DNA, the CDR3 is TGTGCCAGCAGCTTAGAGGCAGGGCAATACAATGAGCAGTTCTTC. Protein product: CASSLEAGQYNEQFF. The genes are TRBV7-9 and TRBJ2-1; perhaps TRBD1 as D (5 bases). Germline V gene data show CDR1 as SEHNR and CDR2 as FQNEAQ (reference sequence). The CDR3 extends over 15 amino acids. The germline V and J ends were trimmed by 1 base and 4 bases, with 11 bases remaining between them.

The chain employs TRBV5-1 and TRBJ1-1, with D hard to call. Germline CDR1 is SGHRS and CDR2 is YFSETQ. The CDR3 runs to 16 residues. V was trimmed by 0 bases and J by 1 base, leaving 13 bases between them. CDR3 bases: TGCGCCAGCAGCTTGGAGGGCATTCAGACGAACACTGAAGCTTTCTTT. This translates into CASSLEGIQTNTEAFF.

This chain links TRBV28 with TRBJ2-3; 8 positions match TRBD2. Germline V gene lookup returns CDR1 MDHEN and CDR2 SYDVKM. There are 15 residues in the CDR3. The ends lost 2 bases at V and 6 bases at J; junction bases unmatched: 7. The CDR3 nucleotides are TGTGCCAGCAGTTTAGCGGGGGGTACCGGGGATACGCAGTATTTT. Translated: CASSLAGGTGDTQYF.

The V call is TRBV7-8, the J call TRBJ2-3; no firm D call. The CDR3 contains 16 residues. The germline V gene encodes CDR1 SGHVS and CDR2 FQNEAQ. V lost 5 bases, J lost 0 bases, and 15 bases lay in between. CDR3 nucleotides: TGTGCCAGCAGCCATTATTCCACCGTGAGCACAGATACGCAGTATTTT. It translates to CASSHYSTVSTDTQYF.

The chain joins TRBV28 to TRBJ2-7, with TRBD1 identical over 9 bases. The CDR3 length is 16 residues. CDR1 and CDR2 (germline): MDHEN, SYDVKM. Unmatched junction bases numbered 11, after V lost 4 bases and J lost 4 bases. This CDR3 reads CASSSLRDRVFYEQYF. DNA for the CDR3: TGTGCCAGCAGTTCCCTCCGGGACAGGGTGTTTTACGAGCAGTACTTC.

The V and J genes are TRBV5-6 and TRBJ2-6, with D hard to call. V was shortened by 0 bases and J by 6 bases, with 7 bases between the two germline ends. Germline V gene data show CDR1 as SGHDT and CDR2 as YYEEEE. CDR3 length: 14 residues. For the CDR3, the DNA is TGTGCCAGCAGCTTGGGCAGGTTGGCCAACGTCCTGACTTTC. Amino acids: CASSLGRLANVLTF.

This clone is a singleton in its sample. The CDR3 DNA reads TGTGCCAGCAGCTTGGCGGCCGGCGGGGGGGTCTTCACAGATACGCAGTATTTT. Translating gives CASSLAAGGGVFTDTQYF. The V gene is TRBV5-5, the J gene TRBJ2-3, with 9 bases aligning to TRBD2. With V trimmed by 0 bases and J by 2 bases, 10 bases remained unmatched. The CDR3 spans 18 residues. Germline lookup yields CDR1 SGHKS and CDR2 YYEKEE (reference sequence).

V is TRBV9 and J is TRBJ2-2; 15 nucleotides line up with TRBD2. The junction had 12 bases not matched to a gene; V was cut back by 4 bases and J by 5 bases. The CDR3 contains 19 residues. Looked up from germline, CDR1 is SGDLS and CDR2 is YYNGEE. In nucleotides, the CDR3 is TGTGCCAGCAGCTTTCGGACTAGCGGGGGGGCGAAGGATACCGGGGAGCTGTTTTTT. This sequence encodes CASSFRTSGGAKDTGELFF.

The genes are TRBV5-4 and TRBJ1-1, with D possibly being TRBD1 (5 bases). With 4 bases removed from V and 5 bases from J, the gap between germline ends came to 12 bases. The germline CDR1 and CDR2 sequences are SGHNT and YYREEE (reference sequence). This CDR3 is built from 13 residues. The chain's CDR3 is CASSTWDGTEAFF. The DNA of the CDR3 is TGTGCCAGCAGCACCTGGGACGGGACTGAAGCTTTCTTT.

The V gene is TRBV5-4, the J gene TRBJ1-2; D uncertain. This CDR3 has 14 residues. The ends were cut back, 0 bases at V and 4 bases at J, with 10 bases in the middle. CDR1 is SGHNT, CDR2 YYREEE, per germline (reference sequence). CDR3 sequence reads: CASSLGRLLYGYTF. The CDR3 DNA reads as TGTGCCAGCAGCTTGGGACGTCTTCTCTATGGCTACACCTTC.

This clone was observed a few times. The chain carries TRBV4-3 and TRBJ2-3; a possible D gene is TRBD2 (6 bases). V dropped 0 bases and J dropped 0 bases, with 13 bases sitting between them. The germline CDR1 and CDR2 sequences are LGHNA and YSLEER. This CDR3 comprises 17 residues. This CDR3 is CASSQDWASVSTDTQYF. CDR3 sequence (DNA): TGCGCCAGCAGCCAAGACTGGGCTAGCGTAAGCACAGATACGCAGTATTTT.

The DNA for the CDR3 is TGTGCCACTACCCCCAGATCGAGGACTGAAGCTTTCTTT. Amino acids: CATTPRSRTEAFF. This rearrangement joins TRBV19 to TRBJ1-1, with D unresolved. This CDR3 is 13 amino acids long. Trimming left V 10 bases short and J 5 bases short, with 17 bases between. Germline V gene data show CDR1 as LNHDA and CDR2 as SQIVND (reference sequence). The full variable domain, in which reference TRBV19 and TRBJ1-1 provide the parts outside the CDR3, is DGGITQSPKYLFRKEGQNVTLSCEQNLNHDAMYWYRQDPGQGLRLIYYSQIVNDFQKGDIAEGYSVSREKKESFPLTVTSAQKNPTAFYLCATTPRSRTEAFFGQGTRLTVV.

This clone was observed a few times. This chain connects TRBV19 to TRBJ1-5, with TRBD1 as a possible D gene (6 bases). Germline-derived CDR1 and CDR2 are LNHDA and SQIVND (reference sequence). The CDR3 extends over 15 amino acids. The ends were cut back, 6 bases at V and 7 bases at J, with 19 bases in the middle. CDR3 in DNA: TGTGCCAGTAGAGGGGGTTTCCAGGAAGGGCAGCCCCAGCATTTT. Translating gives CASRGGFQEGQPQHF.

V and J are TRBV6-5 and TRBJ2-7, with 7 bases matching TRBD1. The V and J ends lost 10 bases and 8 bases, in that order; junction bases with no gene match: 17. Germline lookup yields CDR1 MNHEY and CDR2 SVGAGI. The CDR3 runs to 14 residues. CDR3 region: CATQPPTGRYKQYF. The CDR3 DNA follows: TGTGCCACCCAACCGCCGACAGGGAGATATAAGCAGTACTTC.

The chain is built from TRBV19 and TRBJ1-5; 8 bases fit TRBD1. V lost 6 bases to trimming and J lost 6 bases; unmatched junction nucleotides: 7. The CDR3 covers 14 residues. Germline CDR1 is LNHDA and CDR2 is SQIVND (reference sequence). The CDR3 reads CASRPQGASQPQHF. The CDR3 nucleotides read TGTGCCAGTAGACCCCAGGGGGCTAGTCAGCCCCAGCATTTT.

The chain carries TRBV20-1 and TRBJ1-1, with D uncertain. This CDR3 spans 11 amino acids. Germline loops: CDR1 DFQATT, CDR2 SNEGSKA (reference sequence). Trimming removed 3 bases at V and 4 bases at J, with 6 bases between. The CDR3 is CSASMFTEAFF. DNA of the CDR3: TGCAGTGCTAGCATGTTCACTGAAGCTTTCTTT.

This clone was seen just once. The chain recombines TRBV4-1 with TRBJ2-3; 11 bases agree with TRBD1. Trimming cost V 1 base and J 6 bases; bases outside gene matches: 9. This CDR3 has 17 residues. Per germline, CDR1 MGHRA and CDR2 YSYEKL. The CDR3, as DNA: TGCGCCAGCAGCCAAGCGCTCGGACAGGGGGCGCGGGATACGCAGTATTTT. It encodes CASSQALGQGARDTQYF.

The rearrangement joins TRBV2 to TRBJ1-3; D gene uncertain. This CDR3 is 12 amino acids long. CDR1 is SNHLY and CDR2 is FYNNEI in the germline V gene. V was pared by 5 bases and J by 4 bases, with 6 bases between. As DNA, the CDR3 is TGTGCCAGCAGTAAACAGGGAAACACCATATATTTT. Amino acid sequence: CASSKQGNTIYF.

The CDR3 DNA reads as TGCGCCAGCAGCCAGGTCGGACTAGCGGCGAACACCGGGGAGCTGTTTTTT. Amino acids: CASSQVGLAANTGELFF. The rearrangement uses TRBV4-1 and TRBJ2-2; TRBD2 agrees at 10 bases. From germline, CDR1 is MGHRA and CDR2 YSYEKL. V gave up 3 bases and J gave up 0 bases; unmatched junction bases: 4. The CDR3 covers 17 residues.

The chain combines TRBV9 with TRBJ2-7; 7 bases are shared with TRBD2. Trimming at V came to 0 bases and at J to 3 bases, leaving 3 bases not matched to a gene. The CDR3 has 14 amino acids. The germline CDR1 and CDR2 sequences are SGDLS and YYNGEE. The DNA of the CDR3 is TGTGCCAGCAGCGTAGTGCCGGGAGGCTACGAGCAGTACTTC. It codes for CASSVVPGGYEQYF.

This sequence joins TRBV11-3 and TRBJ2-7; the match to TRBD1 covers 11 bases. CDR1 and CDR2 from the germline V gene are SGHNT and YENEEA. With 5 bases clipped from V and 7 bases from J, the junction kept 7 bases outside the gene matches. The CDR3 loop spans 14 amino acids. CDR3 in amino acids: CASSDRGQGEEQYF. The DNA for the CDR3 is TGTGCCAGCAGCGACCGGGGACAGGGGGAAGAGCAGTACTTC.